This is a list of T cell receptor beta chains from one sample in a study of beta chain features in type 1 diabetes. Libraries were prepared by immunoSEQ multiplex PCR; TCRdb keeps only in-frame clonotypes and omits some of them. The sample has a few hundred thousand clones; less than 15% are singletons. The material sequenced was naive CD4+ T cells from blood. These receptors were taken from a woman under 30 with type 1 diabetes. Both conserved end residues are part of each CDR3. Fields, in order: J gene, V gene, D gene, clone size, CDR3 DNA, CDR3 protein. D genes are given only for firm matches. Only some rows state a clone size, as once, few, many or a class for expanded clones.

j_call: TRBJ2-2
v_call: TRBV7-3
d_call: .
clone_size: few
cdr3_nt: TGTGCCAGCAGCGGAGGGGGCTCGAACACCGGGGAGCTGTTTTTT
cdr3_aa: CASSGGGSNTGELFF

j_call: TRBJ2-7
v_call: TRBV7-2
d_call: .
clone_size: .
cdr3_nt: TGTGCCAGCAGCTTAGGGGCGAGGACAGCCTACGAGCAGTACTTC
cdr3_aa: CASSLGARTAYEQYF

j_call: TRBJ2-7
v_call: TRBV11-2
d_call: TRBD2
clone_size: .
cdr3_nt: TGTGCCAGCAGCTCCAACACGGGGACTACCTACGAGCAGTACTTC
cdr3_aa: CASSSNTGTTYEQYF

j_call: TRBJ1-5
v_call: TRBV18
d_call: TRBD1
clone_size: .
cdr3_nt: TGTGCCAGCTCACCGGGACAGGGAAATCAGCCCCAGCATTTT
cdr3_aa: CASSPGQGNQPQHF

j_call: TRBJ1-5
v_call: TRBV30
d_call: TRBD1
clone_size: .
cdr3_nt: TGTGCCTGGAGTGTAGGGGACAGGTTCATTCAGCCCCAGCATTTT
cdr3_aa: CAWSVGDRFIQPQHF

j_call: TRBJ1-1
v_call: TRBV6-6
d_call: .
clone_size: .
cdr3_nt: TGTGCCAGCAGCCCCACAGTGACGAACACTGAAGCTTTCTTT
cdr3_aa: CASSPTVTNTEAFF

j_call: TRBJ2-5
v_call: TRBV6-6
d_call: TRBD1
clone_size: .
cdr3_nt: TGTGCCAGCAGTTCCACCGGGACAGCAAAGCAAGAGACCCAGTACTTC
cdr3_aa: CASSSTGTAKQETQYF

j_call: TRBJ1-1
v_call: TRBV7-3
d_call: TRBD1
clone_size: few
cdr3_nt: TGTGCCAGCAGTATAGGACAGGGTCTGAACACTGAAGCTTTCTTT
cdr3_aa: CASSIGQGLNTEAFF

j_call: TRBJ2-6
v_call: TRBV11-2
d_call: .
clone_size: .
cdr3_nt: TGTGCCAGCAGCTTAAGCGCAGGGGTGATTCGGTGGGCCAACGTCCTGACTTTC
cdr3_aa: CASSLSAGVIRWANVLTF

j_call: TRBJ2-7
v_call: TRBV5-5
d_call: .
clone_size: few
cdr3_nt: TGTGCCAGCAGCTTACCGGGTCTCACCTACGAGCAGTACTTC
cdr3_aa: CASSLPGLTYEQYF